This T cell receptor beta chain was profiled in a study of radiation and T cells in renal cell carcinoma (dated by TCRdb to 2019 to 2021). Study-level background: The samples were obtained from a clinical trial, where primary renal cell carcinomas were treated with 15 Gy stereotactic body radiation therapy and then removed by nephrectomy 4 weeks afterward. In the approximately 58 samples combined, some 4,000,000 unique CDR3 nucleotide sequences were found, encoding 3,000,000 or so unique CDR3 amino acid sequences. In total, 50 or so samples underwent TCR beta sequencing: some 25 tumors plus 27 peripheral blood samples.

This specimen's time point label, interpreted: baseline pretreatment blood. The meaning of the sample's treatment or condition label: 15 Gy SBRT to primary tumor, nephrectomy 4 weeks later. To follow tumor-enriched clonotypes, serial peripheral blood was collected from radiation-treated patients at baseline and at 2 weeks and 4 weeks after SBRT. Renal cell carcinoma with clear cell pathology was present in all patients. The QIAamp DNA Blood Mini Kit (Qiagen) was used to prepare genomic DNA for TCR sequencing. Only samples passing all quality control checks were included in the analyses. Via the germline V gene, CDR1 is SGHDT and CDR2 YYEEEE. V and J are trimmed by 2 bases and 6 bases, and the gene matches miss 10 bases of the junction. The CDR3, from cysteine to phenylalanine, totals 15 residues. Just CDR3 DNA is preserved here, 45 bases in frame from base 1. As regards this clone: The antigen it binds to is not known. Base qualities are not provided; no much larger clone lies one nucleotide away.

The immunoSEQ kit was used, according to the manufacturer's recommendations, to generate TCR beta libraries from genomic DNA. To prepare the libraries, a first multiplex PCR with proprietary primers was run, followed by a second PCR that added unique barcodes, and a bead cleanup was done after each round. Each sample batch included a kit-provided positive control reaction and a negative control reaction. The final libraries were assessed on an Agilent 4200 TapeStation D1000 ScreenTape, pooled by volume, and quantified by qPCR. An Illumina NextSeq500 fitted with a MidOutput 150-cycle cartridge performed the sequencing, running 156 Read1 cycles and 15 Index1 cycles with the kit's custom primers. The pooled library was loaded at approximately 0.96 pM, and roughly 20% PhiX control was spiked in. As for the authors' bioinformatics: Vendor-processed data were analyzed in R, with a clonotype defined as all T cells sharing the same CDR3 nucleotide sequence. In the clone abundance analyses, frequencies in each sample were normalized to that sample's 10,000 most abundant clones. Public T cell clones, averaging fewer than five per sample, were removed before analysis. A difference in abundance of at least 32-fold between compartments was used to define tumor-enriched and baseline blood-enriched clonotypes. A beta-binomial differential abundance model was used to identify clonotypes that expanded or contracted between blood time points. Similarity between tumor and blood repertoires was quantified using the Baroni-Urbani and Buser coefficient, and groups were compared with two-tailed Wilcoxon tests in R. In TCRdb, the immuneACCESS table is reduced to in-frame sequences with V and J assigned. These tables do not hold every clone; where another copy was compared, an unresolved V gene accounts for under half, and the others remain unexplained. The V and J calls and clone size were taken over from that table, and D and trimming were inferred from the DNA. This sample lists some 150,000 clones; approximately 91% were detected once. The biggest ten clones account for around 12% of the sample.

The paper as a whole reports these results and caveats: Effects of radiation dose or scheduling on the TCR repertoire could not be addressed with the single-armed trial design. Because no pretreatment tumor biopsies were available, whether clonotypes were present in the tumor at baseline could not be determined. Top tumor clonotypes rose in blood from baseline to 2 weeks post-radiation, then contracted by 4 weeks, suggesting transient expansion of tumor-resident clones. Changes in the blood repertoire were not tracked past 4 weeks after treatment.

The sequence joins TRBV5-6 to TRBJ2-7; TRBD1 lines up with 8 middle nucleotides. The receptor comes from a woman between 50 and 59 years old with renal cell carcinoma. The input for sequencing was blood, taken from a patient whose treatment included radiotherapy and nephrectomy. For the CDR3, the sequence is CASSLRTGSSAEQYF. The nucleotides are TGTGCCAGCAGCTTACGGACAGGGAGTTCGGCCGAGCAGTACTTC.